This T cell receptor (beta chain) stems from a study of radiation and T cells in renal cell carcinoma. General observations from the study: From baseline, blood top tumor clonotypes peaked at 2 weeks post-radiation.

TCRdb keeps only in-frame clones here, not all; method: immunoSEQ multiplex PCR. Among around 180,000 clones, 88% were seen once, and the ten largest hold about 10%. Time point reported: blood 4 weeks post-SBRT, at nephrectomy. Indicated treatment: 15 Gy SBRT to primary tumor, nephrectomy 4 weeks later. Nephrectomy followed 15 Gy stereotactic body radiation by 4 weeks. The patient's renal cell carcinoma had clear cell pathology. The CDR3 runs 16 residues. Germline CDR1 reads SEHNR; CDR2 reads FQNEAQ (reference sequence). Trimming pared 4 bases from V and 2 bases from J, leaving 15 bases between. Note on this clone: Its target is unknown.

This sequence joins TRBV7-9 and TRBJ1-5, with D maybe TRBD1 (5 bases). Source: blood, taken from a patient whose treatment included radiotherapy and nephrectomy. The receptor was derived from a woman between 50 and 59 years old with renal cell carcinoma. The CDR3 coding sequence is TGTGCCAGCAGCTCTTACCCAGGGAGAGGCAATCAGCCCCAGCATTTT. This translates into CASSSYPGRGNQPQHF.